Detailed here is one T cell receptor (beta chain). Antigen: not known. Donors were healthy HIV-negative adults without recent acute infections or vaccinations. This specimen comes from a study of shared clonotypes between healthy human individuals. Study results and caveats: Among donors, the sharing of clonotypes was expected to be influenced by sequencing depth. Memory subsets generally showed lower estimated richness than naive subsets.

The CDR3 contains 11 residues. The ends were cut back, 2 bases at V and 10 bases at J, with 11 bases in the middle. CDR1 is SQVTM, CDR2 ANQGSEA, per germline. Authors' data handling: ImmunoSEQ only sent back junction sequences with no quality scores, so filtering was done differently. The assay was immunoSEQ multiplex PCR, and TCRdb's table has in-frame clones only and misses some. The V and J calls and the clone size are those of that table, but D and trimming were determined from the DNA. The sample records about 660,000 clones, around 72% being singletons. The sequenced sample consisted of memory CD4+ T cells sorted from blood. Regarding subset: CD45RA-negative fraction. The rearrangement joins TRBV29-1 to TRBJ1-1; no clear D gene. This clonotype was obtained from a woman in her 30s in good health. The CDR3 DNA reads TGCAGCGTTGAACGAGGGTTGGCAGCTTTCTTT. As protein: CSVERGLAAFF.